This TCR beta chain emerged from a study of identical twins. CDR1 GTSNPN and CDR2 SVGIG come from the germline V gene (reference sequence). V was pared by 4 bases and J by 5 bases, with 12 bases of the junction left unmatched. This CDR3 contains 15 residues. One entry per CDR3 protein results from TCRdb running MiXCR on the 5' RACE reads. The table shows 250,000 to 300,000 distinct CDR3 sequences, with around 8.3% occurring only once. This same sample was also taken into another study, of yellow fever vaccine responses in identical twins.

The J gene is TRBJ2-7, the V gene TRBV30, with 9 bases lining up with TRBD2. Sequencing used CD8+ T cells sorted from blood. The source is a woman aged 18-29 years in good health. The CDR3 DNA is TGTGCCTGGAAGCTAGGAGCGGGAGGTTTCGACGAGCAGTACTTC. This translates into CAWKLGAGGFDEQYF.